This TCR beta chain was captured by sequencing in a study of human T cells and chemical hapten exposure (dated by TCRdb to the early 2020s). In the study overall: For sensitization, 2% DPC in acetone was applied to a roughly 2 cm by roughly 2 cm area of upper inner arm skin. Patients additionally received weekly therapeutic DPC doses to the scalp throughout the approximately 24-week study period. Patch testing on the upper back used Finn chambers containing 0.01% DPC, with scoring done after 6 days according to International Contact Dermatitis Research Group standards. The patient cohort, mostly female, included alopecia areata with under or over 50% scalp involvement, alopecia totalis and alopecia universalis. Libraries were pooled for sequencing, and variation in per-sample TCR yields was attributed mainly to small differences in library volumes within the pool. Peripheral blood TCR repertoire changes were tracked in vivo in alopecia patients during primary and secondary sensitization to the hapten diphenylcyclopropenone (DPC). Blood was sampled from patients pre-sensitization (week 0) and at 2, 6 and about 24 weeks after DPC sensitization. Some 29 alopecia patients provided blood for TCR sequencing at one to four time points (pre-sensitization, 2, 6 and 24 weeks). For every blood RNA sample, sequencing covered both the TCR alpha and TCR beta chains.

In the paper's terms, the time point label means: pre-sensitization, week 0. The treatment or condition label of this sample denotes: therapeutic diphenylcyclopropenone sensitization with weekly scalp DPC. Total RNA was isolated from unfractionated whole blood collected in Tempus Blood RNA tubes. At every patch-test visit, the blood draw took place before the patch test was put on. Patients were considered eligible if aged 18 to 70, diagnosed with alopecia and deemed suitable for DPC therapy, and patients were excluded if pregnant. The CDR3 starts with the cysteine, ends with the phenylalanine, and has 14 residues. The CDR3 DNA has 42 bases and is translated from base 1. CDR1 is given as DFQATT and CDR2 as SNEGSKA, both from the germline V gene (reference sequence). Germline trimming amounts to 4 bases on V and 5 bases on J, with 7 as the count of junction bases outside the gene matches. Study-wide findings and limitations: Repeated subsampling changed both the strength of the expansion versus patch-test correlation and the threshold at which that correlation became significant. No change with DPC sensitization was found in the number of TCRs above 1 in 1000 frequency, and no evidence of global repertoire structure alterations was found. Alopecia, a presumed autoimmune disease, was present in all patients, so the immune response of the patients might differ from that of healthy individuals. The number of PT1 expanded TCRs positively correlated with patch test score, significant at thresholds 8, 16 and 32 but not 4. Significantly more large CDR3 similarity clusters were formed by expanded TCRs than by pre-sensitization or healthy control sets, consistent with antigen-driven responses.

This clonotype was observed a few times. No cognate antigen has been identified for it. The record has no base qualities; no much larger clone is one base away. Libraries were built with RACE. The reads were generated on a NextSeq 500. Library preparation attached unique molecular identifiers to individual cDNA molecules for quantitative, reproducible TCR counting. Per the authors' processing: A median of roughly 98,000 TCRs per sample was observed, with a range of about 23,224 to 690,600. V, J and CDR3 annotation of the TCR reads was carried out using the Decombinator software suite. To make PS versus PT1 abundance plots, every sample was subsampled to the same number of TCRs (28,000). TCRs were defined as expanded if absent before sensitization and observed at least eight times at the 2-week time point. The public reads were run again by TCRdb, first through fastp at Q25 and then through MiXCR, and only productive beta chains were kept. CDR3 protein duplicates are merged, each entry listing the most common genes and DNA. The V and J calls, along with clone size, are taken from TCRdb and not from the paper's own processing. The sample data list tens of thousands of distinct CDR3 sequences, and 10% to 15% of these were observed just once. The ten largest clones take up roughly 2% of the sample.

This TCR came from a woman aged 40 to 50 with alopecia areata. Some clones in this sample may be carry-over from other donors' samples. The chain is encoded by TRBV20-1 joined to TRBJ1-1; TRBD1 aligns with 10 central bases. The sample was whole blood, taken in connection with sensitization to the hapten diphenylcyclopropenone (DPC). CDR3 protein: CSATRDRGGTEAFF. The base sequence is TGCAGTGCTACCCGGGACAGGGGAGGGACTGAAGCTTTCTTT.